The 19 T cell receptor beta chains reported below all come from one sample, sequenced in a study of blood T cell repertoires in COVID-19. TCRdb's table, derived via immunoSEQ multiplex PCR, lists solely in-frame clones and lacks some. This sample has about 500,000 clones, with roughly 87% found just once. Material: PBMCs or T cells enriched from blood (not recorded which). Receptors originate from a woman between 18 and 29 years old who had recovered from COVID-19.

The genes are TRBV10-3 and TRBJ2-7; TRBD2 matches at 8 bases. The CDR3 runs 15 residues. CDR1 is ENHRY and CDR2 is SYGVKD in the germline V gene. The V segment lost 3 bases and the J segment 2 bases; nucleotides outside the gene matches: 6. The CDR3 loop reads CAISDGTRTTYEQYF. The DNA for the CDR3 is TGTGCCATCAGTGACGGGACTAGGACTACCTACGAGCAGTACTTC.

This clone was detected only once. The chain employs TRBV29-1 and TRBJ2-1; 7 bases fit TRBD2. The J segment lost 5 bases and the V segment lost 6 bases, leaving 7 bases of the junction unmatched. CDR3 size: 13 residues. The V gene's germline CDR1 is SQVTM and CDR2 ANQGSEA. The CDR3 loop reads CSVGLVSDNEQFF. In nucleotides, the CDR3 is TGCAGCGTCGGACTAGTTAGTGACAATGAGCAGTTCTTC.

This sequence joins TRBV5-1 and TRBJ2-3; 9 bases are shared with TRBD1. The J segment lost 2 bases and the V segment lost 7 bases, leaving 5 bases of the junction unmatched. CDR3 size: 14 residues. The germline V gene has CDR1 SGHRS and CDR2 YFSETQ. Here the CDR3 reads CASSGQGITDTQYF. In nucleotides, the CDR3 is TGCGCCAGCTCGGGACAGGGTATCACAGATACGCAGTATTTT.

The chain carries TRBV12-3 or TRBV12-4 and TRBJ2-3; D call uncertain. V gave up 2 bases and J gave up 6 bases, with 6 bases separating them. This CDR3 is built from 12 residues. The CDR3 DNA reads TGTGCCAGCAGTTTACGGGTGGATACGCAGTATTTT. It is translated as CASSLRVDTQYF.

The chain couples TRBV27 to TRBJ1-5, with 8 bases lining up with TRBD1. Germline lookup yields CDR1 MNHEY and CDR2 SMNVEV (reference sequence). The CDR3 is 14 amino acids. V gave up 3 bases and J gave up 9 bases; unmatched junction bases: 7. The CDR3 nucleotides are TGTGCCAGCAGTTTGACAGGGGCCGCAACGCCCCAGCATTTT. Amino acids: CASSLTGAATPQHF.

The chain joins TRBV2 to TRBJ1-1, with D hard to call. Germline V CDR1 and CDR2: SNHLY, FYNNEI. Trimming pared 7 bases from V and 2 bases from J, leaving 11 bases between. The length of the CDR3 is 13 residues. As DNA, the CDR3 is TGTGCCAGCACCTACACGGGAAACACTGAAGCTTTCTTT. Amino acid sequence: CASTYTGNTEAFF.

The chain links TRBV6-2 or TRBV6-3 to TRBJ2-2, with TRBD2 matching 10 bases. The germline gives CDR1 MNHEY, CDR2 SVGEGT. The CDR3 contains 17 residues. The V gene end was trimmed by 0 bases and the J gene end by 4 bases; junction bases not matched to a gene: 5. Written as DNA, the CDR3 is TGTGCCAGCAGTTACTCTCCTAGCGGGGGCGGCACCGGGGAGCTGTTTTTT. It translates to CASSYSPSGGGTGELFF.

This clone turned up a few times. The CDR3 is CASRDTGNTIYF. The CDR3 DNA is TGTGCCAGCAGGGACACTGGAAACACCATATATTTT. The chain joins TRBV12-3 or TRBV12-4 to TRBJ1-3; D perhaps matches TRBD1 (5 bases). CDR3 length equals 12 residues. Trimming stripped 6 bases from V and 2 bases from J, with 5 bases between.

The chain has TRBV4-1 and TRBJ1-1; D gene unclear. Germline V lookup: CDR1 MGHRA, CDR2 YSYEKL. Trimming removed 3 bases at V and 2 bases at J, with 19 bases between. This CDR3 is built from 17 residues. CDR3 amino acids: CASSQEGGNPTNTEAFF. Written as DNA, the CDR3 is TGCGCCAGCAGCCAGGAGGGTGGAAACCCGACCAACACTGAAGCTTTCTTT.

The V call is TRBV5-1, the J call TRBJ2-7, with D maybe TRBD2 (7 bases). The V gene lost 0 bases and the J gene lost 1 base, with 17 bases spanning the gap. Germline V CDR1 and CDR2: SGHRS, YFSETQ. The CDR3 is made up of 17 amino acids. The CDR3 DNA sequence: TGCGCCAGCAGCTTGGAAGCGGGACAACGACTTTCCTACGAGCAGTACTTC. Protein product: CASSLEAGQRLSYEQYF.

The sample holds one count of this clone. The DNA for the CDR3 is TGTGCCAGCAGCGAGGGACTTGATGGCTACACCTTC. Protein product: CASSEGLDGYTF. The J gene is TRBJ1-2, the V gene TRBV5-4; the D gene is possibly TRBD1 (5 bases). The CDR3 has 12 amino acids. V gave up 4 bases and J gave up 6 bases, with 10 bases separating them. Germline CDR1 SGHNT, CDR2 YYREEE (reference sequence).

In DNA form, the CDR3 reads TGTGCCAGCAGTGAATTACTCTCGGACGGACCCCGGCGGGATGGCTACACCTTC. Translated, it gives CASSELLSDGPRRDGYTF. The rearrangement joins TRBV25-1 to TRBJ1-2; no firm D call. V was pared by 1 base and J by 6 bases, with 24 bases between. This CDR3 region has 18 residues. Germline CDR1 and CDR2: MGHDK and SYGVNS.

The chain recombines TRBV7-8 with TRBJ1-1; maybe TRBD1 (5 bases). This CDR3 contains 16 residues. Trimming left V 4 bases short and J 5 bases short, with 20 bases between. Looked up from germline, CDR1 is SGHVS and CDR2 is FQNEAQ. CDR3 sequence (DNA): TGTGCCAGCAGCTCCCCGGGGGGACTTGAAGGGACTGAAGCTTTCTTT. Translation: CASSSPGGLEGTEAFF.

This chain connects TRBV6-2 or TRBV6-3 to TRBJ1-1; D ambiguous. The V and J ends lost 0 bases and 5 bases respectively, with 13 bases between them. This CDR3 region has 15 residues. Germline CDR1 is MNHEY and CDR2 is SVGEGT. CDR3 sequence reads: CASSYSAGVGTEAFF. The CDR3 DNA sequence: TGTGCCAGCAGTTACTCGGCCGGGGTGGGGACTGAAGCTTTCTTT.

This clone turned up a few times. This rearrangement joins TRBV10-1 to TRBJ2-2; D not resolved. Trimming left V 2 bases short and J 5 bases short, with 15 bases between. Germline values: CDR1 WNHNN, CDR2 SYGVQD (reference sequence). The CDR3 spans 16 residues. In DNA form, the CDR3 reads TGCGCCAGCAGTGAGATAGTACCGAGTGAGACCGGGGAGCTGTTTTTT. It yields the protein CASSEIVPSETGELFF.

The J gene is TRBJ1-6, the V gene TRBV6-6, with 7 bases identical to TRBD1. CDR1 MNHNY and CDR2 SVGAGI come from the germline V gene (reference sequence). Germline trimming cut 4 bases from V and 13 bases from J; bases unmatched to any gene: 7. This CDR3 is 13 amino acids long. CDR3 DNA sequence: TGTGCCAGCAGTTCTCTACAGGGGCCCCCCCTCCACTTT. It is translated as CASSSLQGPPLHF.

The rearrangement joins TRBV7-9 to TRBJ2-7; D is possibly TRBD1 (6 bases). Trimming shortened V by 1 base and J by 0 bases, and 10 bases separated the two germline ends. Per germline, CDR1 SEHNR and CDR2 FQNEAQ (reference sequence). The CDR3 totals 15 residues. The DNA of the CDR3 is TGTGCCAGCAGCTTAGGGTCAGGGGACTCCTACGAGCAGTACTTC. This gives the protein CASSLGSGDSYEQYF.

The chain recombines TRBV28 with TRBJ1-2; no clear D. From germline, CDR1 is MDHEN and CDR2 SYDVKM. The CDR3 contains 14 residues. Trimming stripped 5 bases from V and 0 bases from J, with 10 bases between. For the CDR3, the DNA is TGTGCCAGCAGTAGGACGGGGACTAACTATGGCTACACCTTC. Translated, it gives CASSRTGTNYGYTF.

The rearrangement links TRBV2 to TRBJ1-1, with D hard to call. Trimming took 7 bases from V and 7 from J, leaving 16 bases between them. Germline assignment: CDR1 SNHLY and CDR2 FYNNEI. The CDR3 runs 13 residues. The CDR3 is CASTTLDPIEAFF. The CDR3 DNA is TGTGCCAGCACCACCCTAGACCCGATTGAAGCTTTCTTT.